The 28 T cell receptor beta chains below were found in one sample sequenced in a study of shared clonotypes between healthy human individuals. This table comes from immunoSEQ multiplex PCR, and its TCRdb copy is limited to in-frame clones, with some not included. The table has about 2.3 million clones, over 85% seen once. Sequenced sample: naive CD4+ T cells from PBMCs. Stated subset: CD45RA+ positively selected. All receptors derive from a young man in good health. Some clones in this sample may be carry-over from other donors' samples.

J is TRBJ2-7 and V is TRBV18; weak D call: TRBD1 (6 bases). Germline CDR1 is KGHSH and CDR2 is LQKENI. The V end was cut by 5 bases, the J end by 0 bases, with 14 bases between. This CDR3 spans 15 amino acids. DNA of the CDR3: TGTGCCAGCTCAAGTGGCAGGGGCATCTCCTACGAGCAGTACTTC. Translating gives CASSSGRGISYEQYF. Full variable domain (outside the CDR3, taken from reference TRBV18 and TRBJ2-7): NAGVMQNPRHLVRRRGQEARLRCSPMKGHSHVYWYRQLPEEGLKFMVYLQKENIIDESGMPKERFSAEFPKEGPSILRIQQVVRGDSAAYFCASSSGRGISYEQYFGPGTRLTVT.

In regard to this clone: Within the sample, other DNA sequences also encode this same CDR3. V gene TRBV10-3 combines with J gene TRBJ2-3; 8 bases match TRBD2. V was pared by 5 bases and J by 0 bases, with 1 base of the junction left unmatched. The CDR3 totals 14 residues. Germline V gene sequence: CDR1 ENHRY, CDR2 SYGVKD. This CDR3 reads CAISSSGSTDTQYF. The CDR3 nucleotides read TGTGCCATCAGTTCTAGCGGGAGCACAGATACGCAGTATTTT.

In DNA form, the CDR3 reads TGTGCCAGCAGTTTACCCAGGGGGGGGGTCACCTACGAGCAGTACTTC. Amino acid sequence: CASSLPRGGVTYEQYF. V and J are TRBV28 and TRBJ2-7; tentatively, D is TRBD1 or TRBD2 (7 bases each). Trimming took off 2 bases at V and 2 bases at J, with 16 bases between the two ends. Germline CDR1 and CDR2: MDHEN and SYDVKM. The CDR3 spans 16 residues.

The rearrangement joins TRBV27 to TRBJ2-7; D call uncertain. The CDR3 is 13 amino acids. Trimming cost V 6 bases and J 5 bases, with 14 bases left between them. Germline V gene lookup returns CDR1 MNHEY and CDR2 SMNVEV (reference sequence). CDR3 DNA sequence: TGTGCCAGCAGCCGGCAACCGGGCCACGAGCAGTACTTC. It is translated as CASSRQPGHEQYF.

This sequence joins TRBV21-1 and TRBJ1-5; the table's D call, TRBD1, has no DNA check behind it. TRBV21-1 is classified as a pseudogene. CDR3 size: 14 residues. CDR3 DNA sequence: TGTGCCAGCAGCATCCATGGCCGTGTAAAGCCCCAGCATTTT. Translation: CASSIHGRVKPQHF.

This chain uses TRBV2 with TRBJ1-6; D gene ambiguous. Germline lookup yields CDR1 SNHLY and CDR2 FYNNEI. The CDR3 consists of 16 residues. Between the trimmed V and J ends, which lost 7 bases and 0 bases, there was a span of 13 bases. The chain's CDR3 is CASIMDGSSYNSPLHF. CDR3 coding DNA: TGTGCCAGCATAATGGACGGCAGCTCCTATAATTCACCCCTCCACTTT.

The sample holds one count of this clone. The chain couples TRBV19 to TRBJ2-7; possibly TRBD2 for D (5 bases). The germline gives CDR1 LNHDA, CDR2 SQIVND (reference sequence). CDR3 length: 13 amino acids. V shed 0 bases and J shed 7 bases, with 10 bases lying between them. CDR3 region: CASSIDRGAEQYF. CDR3 DNA sequence: TGTGCCAGTAGTATAGATCGGGGTGCAGAGCAGTACTTC.

The rearrangement links TRBV28 to TRBJ2-5; the D is unclear. CDR3 length: 14 residues. Germline CDR1 MDHEN, CDR2 SYDVKM. V was cut by 2 bases and J by 0 bases, with 7 bases left in between. The CDR3 bases are TGTGCCAGCAGTTTACTGGGTTACCAAGAGACCCAGTACTTC. It codes for CASSLLGYQETQYF.

This clone has only one observation. This rearrangement joins TRBV5-1 to TRBJ2-4, with D perhaps TRBD1 (6 bases). The V gene lost 2 bases and the J gene lost 15 bases, with 18 bases spanning the gap. This CDR3 has 13 residues. CDR1 and CDR2 from the germline V gene are SGHRS and YFSETQ. Written as DNA, the CDR3 is TGCGCCAGCAGCTTAGAGGGACACCAACATTGGTACTTC. Amino acids: CASSLEGHQHWYF.

The chain has TRBV7-2 and TRBJ1-1, with unresolved D. Germline V gene lookup returns CDR1 SGHTA and CDR2 FQGNSA. The CDR3 has 16 residues. Trimming took off 2 bases at V and 5 bases at J, with 18 bases between the two ends. Written as DNA, the CDR3 is TGTGCCAGCAGCTTAAAAACAACCGTGAGTGGGACTGAAGCTTTCTTT. Protein product: CASSLKTTVSGTEAFF.

This clone has only one observation. This chain uses TRBV14 with TRBJ1-2; D is uncertain. V lost 0 bases to trimming and J lost 13 bases, with 15 bases between them. This CDR3 has 13 amino acids. Germline V gene sequence: CDR1 SGHDN, CDR2 FVKESK. The CDR3 spells CASSQDPGRPPTF. For the CDR3, the DNA is TGTGCCAGCAGCCAAGATCCGGGCAGGCCCCCCACCTTC.

The gene calls are TRBV29-1 and TRBJ1-4, with 7 bases matching TRBD1. The CDR3 runs to 13 residues. V lost 3 bases, J lost 3 bases, and 1 base stayed unmatched. Germline V lookup: CDR1 SQVTM, CDR2 ANQGSEA. The CDR3 region has the DNA TGCAGCGTTGATACAGGGGCTAATGAAAAACTGTTTTTT. Translating gives CSVDTGANEKLFF.

This rearrangement joins TRBV7-3 to TRBJ2-2; D possibly matches TRBD1 or TRBD2 (7 bases each). Germline CDR1 reads SGHTA; CDR2 reads FQGTGA. Trimming took off 4 bases at V and 5 bases at J, with 14 bases between the two ends. The CDR3 consists of 15 residues. The CDR3 sequence: CASSSNRGGTGELFF. The CDR3 nucleotides are TGTGCCAGCAGCTCTAACAGGGGAGGGACCGGGGAGCTGTTTTTT.

The chain has TRBV28 and TRBJ2-2; D not certain. V gave up 3 bases and J gave up 5 bases, with 16 bases separating them. The CDR3 loop spans 16 amino acids. Germline V gives CDR1 MDHEN, CDR2 SYDVKM. CDR3 DNA: TGTGCCAGCAGTTTTAGGGCGCTGCTGGGGACCGGGGAGCTGTTTTTT. Its translation: CASSFRALLGTGELFF. Full variable domain (missing parts from reference TRBV28 and TRBJ2-2): DVKVTQSSRYLVKRTGEKVFLECVQDMDHENMFWYRQDPGLGLRLIYFSYDVKMKEKGDIPEGYSVSREKKERFSLILESASTNQTSMYLCASSFRALLGTGELFFGEGSRLTVL.

The chain is built from TRBV30 and TRBJ2-7; 10 bases are a match to TRBD1. The J segment lost 6 bases and the V segment lost 2 bases, leaving 10 bases of the junction unmatched. The CDR3 totals 15 residues. Germline V gene sequence: CDR1 GTSNPN, CDR2 SVGIG (reference sequence). CDR3 coding DNA: TGTGCCTGGAGTCGAGGAGGGACAGGGGCTGGCGAGCAGTACTTC. As protein: CAWSRGGTGAGEQYF.

The gene calls are TRBV27 and TRBJ1-3; the D gene is possibly TRBD1 (6 bases). Trimming pared 5 bases from V and 4 bases from J, leaving 18 bases between. CDR1 and CDR2 (germline): MNHEY, SMNVEV (reference sequence). This CDR3 is built from 16 residues. The CDR3, as DNA: TGTGCCAGCAGTCCCCTCATGGGGGCGCGGGGAAACACCATATATTTT. This sequence encodes CASSPLMGARGNTIYF.

Comments on this clone: Distinct nucleotide sequences in the sample also encode this CDR3. In DNA form, the CDR3 reads TGTGCCAGCAGCCAAGTCCAGGGGGGTGGCTACACCTTC. Translated: CASSQVQGGGYTF. The chain employs TRBV4-2 and TRBJ1-2, with 7 bases lining up with TRBD1. The V gene end was trimmed by 1 base and the J gene end by 7 bases; junction bases not matched to a gene: 3. Germline assignment: CDR1 LGHNA and CDR2 YNFKEQ. This CDR3 has 13 amino acids.

This clone was found once. V is TRBV25-1 and J is TRBJ2-2; 10 positions match TRBD1. The CDR3 runs to 14 residues. V dropped 8 bases and J dropped 5; count of bases not matched to a gene: 5. In germline, CDR1 is MGHDK, CDR2 SYGVNS. The CDR3: CASAGTGETGELFF. CDR3 DNA: TGTGCCAGCGCCGGGACAGGGGAAACCGGGGAGCTGTTTTTT.

The V and J genes are TRBV5-1 and TRBJ2-7; TRBD2 matches 11 bases. CDR3 length: 14 residues. Trimming took 7 bases from V and 2 from J; bases not matched to a gene: 5. CDR1 is SGHRS and CDR2 is YFSETQ in the germline V gene. The DNA of the CDR3 is TGCGCCAGCGGAGGGACTAGCGGAGCCTACGAGCAGTACTTC. It is translated as CASGGTSGAYEQYF.

The rearrangement links TRBV10-3 to TRBJ2-7; weak D call: TRBD1 (6 bases). CDR1 and CDR2 from the germline V gene are ENHRY and SYGVKD. Trimming removed 8 bases from V and 2 bases from J, with 13 bases in between. This CDR3 has 13 amino acids. CDR3 sequence: CAIGPQGPYEQYF. The CDR3 DNA sequence: TGTGCCATCGGTCCTCAGGGGCCCTACGAGCAGTACTTC.

This rearrangement joins TRBV18 to TRBJ2-3, with 7 bases identical to TRBD1. The CDR3 consists of 15 residues. V was clipped by 6 bases and J by 0 bases; unmatched bases: 6. In germline, CDR1 is KGHSH, CDR2 LQKENI. The CDR3 DNA follows: TGTGCCAGCTCGGGACAGTATACTAGCACAGATACGCAGTATTTT. Translated, it gives CASSGQYTSTDTQYF.

The chain recombines TRBV30 with TRBJ2-2; a weak D match, TRBD1 (6 bases). Germline V lookup: CDR1 GTSNPN, CDR2 SVGIG (reference sequence). The length of the CDR3 is 13 residues. Trimming stripped 5 bases from V and 5 bases from J, with 12 bases between. CDR3 sequence (DNA): TGTGCCTGGGATCCAGGGGAGACCGGGGAGCTGTTTTTT. As protein: CAWDPGETGELFF.

A single count supports this clone. The rearrangement joins TRBV28 to TRBJ2-7; tentatively, D is TRBD1 or TRBD2 (5 bases each). The germline V and J ends were trimmed by 6 bases and 1 base, with 16 bases remaining between them. The CDR3 is 15 amino acids. Germline V gene lookup returns CDR1 MDHEN and CDR2 SYDVKM. For the CDR3, the DNA is TGTGCCAGCAGCCCCGGGACGGAACTGTCCTACGAGCAGTACTTC. This sequence encodes CASSPGTELSYEQYF.

This rearrangement joins TRBV11-2 to TRBJ2-7, with D unclear. Looked up from germline, CDR1 is SGHAT and CDR2 is FQNNGV. Deletions cut 5 bases from V and 0 bases from J, with 11 bases between. The CDR3 length is 14 residues. CDR3 bases: TGTGCCAGCAGCATGGGATGGGGCTCCTACGAGCAGTACTTC. As protein: CASSMGWGSYEQYF.

This clone came up once. This chain joins TRBV9 and TRBJ2-2; no reliable D call. V shed 0 bases and J shed 1 base, with 7 bases lying between them. Germline CDR1 SGDLS, CDR2 YYNGEE. The CDR3 consists of 15 residues. The CDR3 sequence is CASSVELLNTGELFF. In DNA form, the CDR3 reads TGTGCCAGCAGCGTAGAACTGCTGAACACCGGGGAGCTGTTTTTT.

The chain recombines TRBV7-2 with TRBJ2-5, with 7 bases matching TRBD2. This CDR3 contains 17 residues. The junction had 21 bases not matched to a gene; V was cut back by 7 bases and J by 7 bases. Germline CDR1 SGHTA, CDR2 FQGNSA. The CDR3 protein is CASITTVASGTFRTQYF. In DNA, the CDR3 is TGTGCCAGCATCACAACGGTGGCTAGCGGAACCTTTAGGACCCAGTACTTC.

The genes are TRBV11-2 and TRBJ1-5; D is possibly TRBD1 (5 bases). The CDR3 runs 15 residues. The V and J ends lost 1 base and 1 base respectively, with 8 bases between them. Per germline, CDR1 SGHAT and CDR2 FQNNGV. This chain's CDR3 is CASSLAGGSNQPQHF. Written as DNA, the CDR3 is TGTGCCAGCAGCTTAGCGGGGGGGAGCAATCAGCCCCAGCATTTT.

V and J are TRBV2 and TRBJ2-7, with D unresolved. Trimming shortened V by 2 bases and J by 6 bases, and 11 bases separated the two germline ends. The length of the CDR3 is 13 residues. CDR1 and CDR2 (germline): SNHLY, FYNNEI. CDR3 region: CASSERTAREQYF. The CDR3 DNA sequence: TGTGCCAGCAGTGAACGGACGGCTCGCGAGCAGTACTTC.